This T cell receptor beta chain appears in the sequencing data of a study of T-cell memory formation after mild COVID-19. Study-level results: Balance between CD4 and CD8 was seen in clones contracting day 15 to 85, and a CD4+ lean was seen in later expanders.

CDR3 length: 12 amino acids. The germline V gene has CDR1 MGHRA and CDR2 YSYEKL. Concerning this clonotype: Antigen unknown. The junction does not match germline at one end; this may be a read error.

The authors produced TCR alpha and TCR beta cDNA libraries with sample barcodes and UMIs by 5'RACE using constant-segment primers. TCRdb passed the 5' RACE reads through MiXCR, listing each CDR3 protein once. The sample consists of 200,000 to 250,000 distinct CDR3 sequences, around 17% of them appearing once. This receptor was taken from a man aged 18 to 35 who had mild COVID-19 (a few samples of this study predate the infection). Cell type and time point are not known. The sample consisted of PBMCs or a T cell subset sorted from them (not recorded which). The chain links TRBV4-1 to TRBJ2-5; D gene ambiguous. CDR3 nucleotides: TGCGCCAGCAGCCAAGTCGCGGAGACACAGTACTTC. Translated, it gives CASSQVAETQYF.